The clone carrying this T cell receptor beta chain was counted a single time. The antigen remains unidentified. Donors underwent one heparinised blood draw, 100 to 150 mL on average. The V end was cut by 3 bases, the J end by 6 bases, with 12 bases between. This CDR3 contains 15 residues. Germline V gene data show CDR1 as SGHTA and CDR2 as FQGNSA. Every isolated RNA sample was fully reverse transcribed, so sequencing captured expressed TCRB transcripts. The method was immunoSEQ multiplex PCR; TCRdb's version includes in-frame clones alone and lacks a portion of them. This table holds hundreds of thousands of clones, roughly 13% found once. These data are taken from a study of beta chain features in type 1 diabetes. Notes on the study in general: The cDNA sequencing approach could over-represent high-TCR-expressing cells. Across all four CD4+ subsets, people with type 1 diabetes showed modestly shorter TCRB CDR3s.

V gene TRBV7-2 combines with J gene TRBJ1-6; D is unresolved. The sequence was collected from a man aged 18-30 years with type 1 diabetes. Specimen: naive CD4+ T cells from blood. CDR3: CASSFMGFSNSPLHF. CDR3 sequence (DNA): TGTGCCAGCAGCTTTATGGGGTTTAGTAATTCACCCCTCCACTTT. The whole variable domain, remainder taken from reference TRBV7-2 and TRBJ1-6, is GAGVSQSPSNKVTEKGKDVELRCDPISGHTALYWYRQSLGQGLEFLIYFQGNSAPDKSGLPSDRFSAERTGGSVSTLTIQRTQQEDSAVYLCASSFMGFSNSPLHFGNGTRLTVT.